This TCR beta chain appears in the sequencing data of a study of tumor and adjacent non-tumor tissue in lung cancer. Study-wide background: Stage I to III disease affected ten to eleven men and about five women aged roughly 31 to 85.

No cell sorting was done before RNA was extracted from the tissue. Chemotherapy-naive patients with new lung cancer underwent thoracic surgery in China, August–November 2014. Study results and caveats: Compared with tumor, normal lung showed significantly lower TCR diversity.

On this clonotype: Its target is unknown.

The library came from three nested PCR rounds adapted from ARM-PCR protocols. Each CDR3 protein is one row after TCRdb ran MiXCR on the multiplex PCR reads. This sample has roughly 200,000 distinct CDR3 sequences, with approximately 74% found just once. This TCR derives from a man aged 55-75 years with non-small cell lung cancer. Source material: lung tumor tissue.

The CDR3: CSAIGTSGEDIDTQYF. The CDR3 DNA reads TGCAGTGCGATAGGGACTAGTGGGGAAGACATAGATACGCAGTATTTT. V usage is TRBV20-1 and J usage is TRBJ2-3, with 8 bases lining up with TRBD2. Germline values: CDR1 DFQATT, CDR2 SNEGSKA (reference sequence). V was clipped by 6 bases and J by 5 bases; unmatched bases: 16. The CDR3 loop spans 16 amino acids.